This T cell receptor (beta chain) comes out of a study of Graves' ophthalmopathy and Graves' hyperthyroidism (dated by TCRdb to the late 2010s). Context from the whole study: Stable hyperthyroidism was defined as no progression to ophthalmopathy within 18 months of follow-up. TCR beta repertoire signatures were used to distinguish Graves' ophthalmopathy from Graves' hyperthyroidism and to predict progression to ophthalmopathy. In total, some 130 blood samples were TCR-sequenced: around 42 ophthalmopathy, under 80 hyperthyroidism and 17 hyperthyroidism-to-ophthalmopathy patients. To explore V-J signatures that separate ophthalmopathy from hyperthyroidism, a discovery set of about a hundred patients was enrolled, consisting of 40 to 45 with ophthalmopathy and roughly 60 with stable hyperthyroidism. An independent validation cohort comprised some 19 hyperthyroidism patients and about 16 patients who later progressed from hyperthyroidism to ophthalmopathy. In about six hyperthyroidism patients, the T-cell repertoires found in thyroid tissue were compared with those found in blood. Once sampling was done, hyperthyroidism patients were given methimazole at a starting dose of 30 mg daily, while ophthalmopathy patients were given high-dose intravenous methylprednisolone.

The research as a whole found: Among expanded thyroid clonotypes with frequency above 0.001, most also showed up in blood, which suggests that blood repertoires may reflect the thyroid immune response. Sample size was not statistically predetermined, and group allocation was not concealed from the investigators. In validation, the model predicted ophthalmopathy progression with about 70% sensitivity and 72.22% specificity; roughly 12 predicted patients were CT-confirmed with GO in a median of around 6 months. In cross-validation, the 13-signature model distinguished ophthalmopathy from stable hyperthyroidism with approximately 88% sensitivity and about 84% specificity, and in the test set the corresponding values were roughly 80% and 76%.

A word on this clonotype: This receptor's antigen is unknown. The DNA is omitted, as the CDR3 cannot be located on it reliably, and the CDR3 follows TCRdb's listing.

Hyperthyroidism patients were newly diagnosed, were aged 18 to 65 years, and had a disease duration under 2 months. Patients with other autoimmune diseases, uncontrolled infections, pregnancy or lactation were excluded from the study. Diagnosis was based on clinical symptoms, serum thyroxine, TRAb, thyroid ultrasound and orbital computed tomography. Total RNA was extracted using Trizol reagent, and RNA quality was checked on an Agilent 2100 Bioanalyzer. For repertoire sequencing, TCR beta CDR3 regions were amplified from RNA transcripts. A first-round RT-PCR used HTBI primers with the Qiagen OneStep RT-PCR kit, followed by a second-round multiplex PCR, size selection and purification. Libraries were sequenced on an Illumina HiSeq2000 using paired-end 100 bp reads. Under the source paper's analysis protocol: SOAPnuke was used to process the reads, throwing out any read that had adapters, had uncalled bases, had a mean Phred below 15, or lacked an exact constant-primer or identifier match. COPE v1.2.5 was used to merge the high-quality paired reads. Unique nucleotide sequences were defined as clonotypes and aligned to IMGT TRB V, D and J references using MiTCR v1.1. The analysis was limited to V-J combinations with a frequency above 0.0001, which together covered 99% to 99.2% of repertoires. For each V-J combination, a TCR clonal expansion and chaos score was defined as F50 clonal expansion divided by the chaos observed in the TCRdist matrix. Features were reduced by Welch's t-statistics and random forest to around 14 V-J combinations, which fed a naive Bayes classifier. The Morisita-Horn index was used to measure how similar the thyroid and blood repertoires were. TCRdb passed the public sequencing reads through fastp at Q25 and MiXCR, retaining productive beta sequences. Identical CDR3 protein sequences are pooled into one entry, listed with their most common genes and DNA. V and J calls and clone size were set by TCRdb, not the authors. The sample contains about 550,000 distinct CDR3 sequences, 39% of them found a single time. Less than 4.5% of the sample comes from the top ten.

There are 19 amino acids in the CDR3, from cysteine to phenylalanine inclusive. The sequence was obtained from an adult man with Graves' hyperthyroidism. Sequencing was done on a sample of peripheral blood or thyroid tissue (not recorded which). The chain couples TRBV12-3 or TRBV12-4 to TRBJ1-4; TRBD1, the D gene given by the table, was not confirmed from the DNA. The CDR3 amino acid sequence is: CASSITGIGTEAFFEKLFF.